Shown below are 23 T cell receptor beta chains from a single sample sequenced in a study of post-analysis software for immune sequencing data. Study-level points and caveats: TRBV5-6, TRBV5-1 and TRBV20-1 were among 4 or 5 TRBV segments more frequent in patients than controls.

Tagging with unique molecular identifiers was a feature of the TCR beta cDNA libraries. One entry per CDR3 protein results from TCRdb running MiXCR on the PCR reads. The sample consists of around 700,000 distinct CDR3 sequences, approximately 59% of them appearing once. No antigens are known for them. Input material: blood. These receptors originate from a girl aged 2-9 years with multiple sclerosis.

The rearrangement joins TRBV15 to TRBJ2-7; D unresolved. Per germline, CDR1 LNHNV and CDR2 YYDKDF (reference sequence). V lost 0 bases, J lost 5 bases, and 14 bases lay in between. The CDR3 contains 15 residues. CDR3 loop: CATSRDLIAGNEQYF. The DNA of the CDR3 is TGTGCCACCAGCAGAGATCTTATAGCTGGGAACGAGCAGTACTTC.

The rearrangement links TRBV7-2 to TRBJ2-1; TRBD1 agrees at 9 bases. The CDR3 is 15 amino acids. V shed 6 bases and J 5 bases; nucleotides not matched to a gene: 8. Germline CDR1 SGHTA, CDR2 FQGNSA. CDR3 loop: CASREDRGRNNEQFF. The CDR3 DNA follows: TGTGCCAGCAGGGAGGACAGGGGCCGGAACAATGAGCAGTTCTTC.

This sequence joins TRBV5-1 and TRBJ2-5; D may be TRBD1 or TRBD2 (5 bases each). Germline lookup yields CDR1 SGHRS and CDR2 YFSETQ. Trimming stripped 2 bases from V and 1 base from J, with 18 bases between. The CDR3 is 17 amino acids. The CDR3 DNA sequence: TGCGCCAGCAGCTTAAACTCCCTGACGGGGCTCCAAGAGACCCAGTACTTC. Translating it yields CASSLNSLTGLQETQYF.

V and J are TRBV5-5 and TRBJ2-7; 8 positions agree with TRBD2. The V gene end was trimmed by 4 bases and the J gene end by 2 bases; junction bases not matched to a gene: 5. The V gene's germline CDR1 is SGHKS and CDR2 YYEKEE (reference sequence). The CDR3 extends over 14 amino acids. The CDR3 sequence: CASSGGTRTYEQYF. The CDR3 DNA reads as TGTGCCAGCAGCGGGGGGACTAGAACCTACGAGCAGTACTTC. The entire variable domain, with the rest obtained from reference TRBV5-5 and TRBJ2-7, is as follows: DAGVTQSPTHLIKTRGQQVTLRCSPISGHKSVSWYQQVLGQGPQFIFQYYEKEERGRGNFPDRFSARQFPNYSSELNVNALLLGDSALYLCASSGGTRTYEQYFGPGTRLTVT.

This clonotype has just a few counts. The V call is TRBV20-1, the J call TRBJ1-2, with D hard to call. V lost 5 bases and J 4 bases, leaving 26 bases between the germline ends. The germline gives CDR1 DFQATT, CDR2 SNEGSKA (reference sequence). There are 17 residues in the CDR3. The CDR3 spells CSALLIPPGYLPYGYTF. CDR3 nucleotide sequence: TGCAGTGCTCTCCTAATCCCCCCCGGGTACCTACCCTATGGCTACACCTTC.

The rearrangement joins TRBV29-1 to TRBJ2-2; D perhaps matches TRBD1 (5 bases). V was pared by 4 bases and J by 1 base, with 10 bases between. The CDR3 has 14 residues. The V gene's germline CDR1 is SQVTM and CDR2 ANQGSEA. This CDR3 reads CSVGGHLNTGELFF. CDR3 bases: TGCAGCGTTGGCGGACACCTGAACACCGGGGAGCTGTTTTTT.

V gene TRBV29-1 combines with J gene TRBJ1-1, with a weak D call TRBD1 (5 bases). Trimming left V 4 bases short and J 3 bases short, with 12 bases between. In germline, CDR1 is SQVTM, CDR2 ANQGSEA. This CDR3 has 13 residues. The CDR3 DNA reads TGCAGCGTTGTTCCGGGGGGGTACACTGAAGCTTTCTTT. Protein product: CSVVPGGYTEAFF.

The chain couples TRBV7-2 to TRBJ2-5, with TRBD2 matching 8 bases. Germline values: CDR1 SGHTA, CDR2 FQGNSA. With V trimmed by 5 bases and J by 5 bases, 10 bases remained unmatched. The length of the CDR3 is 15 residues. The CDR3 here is CASSRRAGGGETQYF. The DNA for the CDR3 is TGTGCCAGCAGCCGAAGGGCGGGAGGAGGGGAGACCCAGTACTTC.

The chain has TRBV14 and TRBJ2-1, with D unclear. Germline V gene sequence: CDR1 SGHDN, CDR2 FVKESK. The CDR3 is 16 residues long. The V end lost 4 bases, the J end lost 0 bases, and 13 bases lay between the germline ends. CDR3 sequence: CASSLPATSSYNEQFF. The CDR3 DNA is TGTGCCAGCAGCCTTCCTGCGACGAGCTCCTACAATGAGCAGTTCTTC.

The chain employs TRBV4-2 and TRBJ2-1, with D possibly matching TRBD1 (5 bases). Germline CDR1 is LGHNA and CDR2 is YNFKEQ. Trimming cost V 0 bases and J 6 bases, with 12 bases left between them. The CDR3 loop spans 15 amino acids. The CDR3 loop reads CASSQDLRQSNEQFF. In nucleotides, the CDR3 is TGTGCCAGCAGCCAAGATCTGAGACAGTCCAATGAGCAGTTCTTC.

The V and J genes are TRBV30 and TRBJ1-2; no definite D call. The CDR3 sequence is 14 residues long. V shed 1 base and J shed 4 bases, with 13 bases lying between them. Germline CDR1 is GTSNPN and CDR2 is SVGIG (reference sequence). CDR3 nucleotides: TGTGCCTGGAGTGCGAGGGTCTCGGGCTATGGCTACACCTTC. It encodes CAWSARVSGYGYTF.

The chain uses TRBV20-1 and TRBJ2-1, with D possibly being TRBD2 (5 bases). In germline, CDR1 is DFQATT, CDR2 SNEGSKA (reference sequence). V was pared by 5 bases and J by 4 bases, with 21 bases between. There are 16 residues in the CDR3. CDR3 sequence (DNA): TGCAGTGCTTCCCCGATCCAGAGGGCGGAGTACAATGAGCAGTTCTTC. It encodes CSASPIQRAEYNEQFF.

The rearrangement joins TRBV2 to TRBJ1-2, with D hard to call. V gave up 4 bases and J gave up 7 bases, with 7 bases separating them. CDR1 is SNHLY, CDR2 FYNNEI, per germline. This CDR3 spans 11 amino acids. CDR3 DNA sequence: TGTGCCAGCAGTGTTCAGGTTGGCTACACCTTC. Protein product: CASSVQVGYTF.

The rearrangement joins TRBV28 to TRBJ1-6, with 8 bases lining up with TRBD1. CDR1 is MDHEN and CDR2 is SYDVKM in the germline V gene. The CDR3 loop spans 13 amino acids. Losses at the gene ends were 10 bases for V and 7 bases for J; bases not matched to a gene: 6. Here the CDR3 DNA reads TGTGCCACGCAGGGGGCTCGGAATTCACCCCTCCACTTT. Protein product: CATQGARNSPLHF. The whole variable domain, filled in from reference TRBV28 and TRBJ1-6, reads DVKVTQSSRYLVKRTGEKVFLECVQDMDHENMFWYRQDPGLGLRLIYFSYDVKMKEKGDIPEGYSVSREKKERFSLILESASTNQTSMYLCATQGARNSPLHFGNGTRLTVT.

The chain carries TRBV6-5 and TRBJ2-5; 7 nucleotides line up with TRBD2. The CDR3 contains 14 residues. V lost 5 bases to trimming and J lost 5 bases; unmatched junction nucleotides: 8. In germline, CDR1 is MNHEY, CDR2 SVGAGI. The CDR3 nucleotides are TGTGCCAGCAGTCACTGGACGCGGGAGGAGACCCAGTACTTC. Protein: CASSHWTREETQYF.

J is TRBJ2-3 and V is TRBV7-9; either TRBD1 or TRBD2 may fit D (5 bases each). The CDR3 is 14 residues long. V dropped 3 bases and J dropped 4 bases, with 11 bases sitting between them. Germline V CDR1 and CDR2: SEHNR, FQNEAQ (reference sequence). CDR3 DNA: TGTGCCAGCAGCTTCGCCGGGACGGCAGATACGCAGTATTTT. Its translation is CASSFAGTADTQYF.

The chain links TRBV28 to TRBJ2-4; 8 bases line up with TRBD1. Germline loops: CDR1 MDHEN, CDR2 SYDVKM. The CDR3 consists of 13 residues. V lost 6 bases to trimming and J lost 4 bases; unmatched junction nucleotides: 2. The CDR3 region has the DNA TGTGCCAGCAGAGGGACAGGAAAAAACATTCAGTACTTC. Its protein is CASRGTGKNIQYF. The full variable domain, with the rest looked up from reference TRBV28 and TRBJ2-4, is DVKVTQSSRYLVKRTGEKVFLECVQDMDHENMFWYRQDPGLGLRLIYFSYDVKMKEKGDIPEGYSVSREKKERFSLILESASTNQTSMYLCASRGTGKNIQYFGAGTRLSVL.

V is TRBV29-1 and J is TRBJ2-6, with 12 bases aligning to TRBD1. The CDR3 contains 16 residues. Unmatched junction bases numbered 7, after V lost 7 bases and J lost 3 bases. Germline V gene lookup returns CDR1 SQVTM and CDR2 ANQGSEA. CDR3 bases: TGCAGCGCACCTGGGACAGGGGGCAATGGGGCCAACGTCCTGACTTTC. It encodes CSAPGTGGNGANVLTF.

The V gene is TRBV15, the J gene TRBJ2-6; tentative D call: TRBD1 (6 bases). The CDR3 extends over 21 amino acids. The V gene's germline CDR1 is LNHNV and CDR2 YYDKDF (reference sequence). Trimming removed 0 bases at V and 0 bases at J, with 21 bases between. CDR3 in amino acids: CATSRERTESDRISGANVLTF. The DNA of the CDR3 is TGTGCCACCAGCAGAGAACGGACAGAGAGCGACCGGATCTCTGGGGCCAACGTCCTGACTTTC.

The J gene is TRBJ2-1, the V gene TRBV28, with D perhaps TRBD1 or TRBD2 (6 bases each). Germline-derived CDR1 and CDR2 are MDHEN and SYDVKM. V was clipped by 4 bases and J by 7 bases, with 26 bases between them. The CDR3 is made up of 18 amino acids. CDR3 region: CASSSFIIRGANGNEQFF. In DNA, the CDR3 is TGTGCCAGCAGTTCCTTCATTATTAGGGGGGCCAATGGGAATGAGCAGTTCTTC.

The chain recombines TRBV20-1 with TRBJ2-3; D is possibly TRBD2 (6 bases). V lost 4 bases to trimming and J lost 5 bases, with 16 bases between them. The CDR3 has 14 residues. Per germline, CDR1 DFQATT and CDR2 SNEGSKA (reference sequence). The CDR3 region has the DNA TGCAGTGCTATTAAGTGGGAGGACGGAGATACGCAGTATTTT. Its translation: CSAIKWEDGDTQYF.

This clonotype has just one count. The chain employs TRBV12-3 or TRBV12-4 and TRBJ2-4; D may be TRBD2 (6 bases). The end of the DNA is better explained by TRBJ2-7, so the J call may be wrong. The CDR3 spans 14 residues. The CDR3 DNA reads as TGTGCCAGCGCGGACTACCAACAAGCCTACGAGCAGTACTTC. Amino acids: CASADYQQAYEQYF.

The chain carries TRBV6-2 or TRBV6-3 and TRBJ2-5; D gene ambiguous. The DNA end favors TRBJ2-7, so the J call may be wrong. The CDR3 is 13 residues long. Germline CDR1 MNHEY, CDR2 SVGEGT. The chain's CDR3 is CASSYSGWVEQYF. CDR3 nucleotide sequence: TGTGCCAGCAGTTACTCGGGGTGGGTCGAGCAGTACTTC.